This T cell receptor beta chain is drawn from a study of shared clonotypes between healthy human individuals. CDR1 MNHEY and CDR2 SMNVEV come from the germline V gene (reference sequence). The germline V and J ends were trimmed by 5 bases and 3 bases, with 11 bases remaining between them. This CDR3 has 13 amino acids. It was CD45RO-negative cells, positively selected for CCR7, that made up naive CD8 cells, with terminally differentiated effector memory CD45RA+ cells excluded. The assay was immunoSEQ multiplex PCR, and TCRdb's table has in-frame clones only and misses some. The sample includes approximately 2,000,000 clones, just over 90% seen only once; the top ten take 1.5% to 2%.

This TCR was recovered from a man between 18 and 35 years old in good health. Some clones in this sample may be carry-over from other donors' samples. The specimen was naive CD8+ T cells from PBMCs. The gene calls are TRBV27 and TRBJ2-7, with TRBD2 as a possible D gene (6 bases). CDR3 in DNA: TGTGCCAGCAGTGAGCCGGGGGTCTACGAGCAGTACTTC. It specifies CASSEPGVYEQYF.